What follows are 26 T cell receptor beta chains derived from one specimen sequenced in a study of T cell changes during pregnancy in multiple sclerosis. Only in-frame clones appear in the TCRdb table, and some are missing; sequencing was by immunoSEQ multiplex PCR. The profile covers 90,000 to 100,000 clones, with 90% to 95% appearing a single time and around 2.1% taken by the ten largest. This specimen consisted of peripheral blood, obtained after pregnancy. These receptors all stem from a female donor in good health, enrolled as a control in a pregnancy study.

The rearrangement uses TRBV7-6 and TRBJ2-4, with D maybe TRBD1 (5 bases). Trimming stripped 5 bases from V and 0 bases from J, with 17 bases between. The CDR3 consists of 17 residues. Germline V lookup: CDR1 SGHVS, CDR2 FNYEAQ. The CDR3 protein is CASSEGSRGRAKNIQYF. CDR3 DNA: TGTGCCAGCAGCGAAGGAAGTAGGGGTAGAGCCAAAAACATTCAGTACTTC.

J is TRBJ2-7 and V is TRBV19; 7 nucleotides align to TRBD1. This CDR3 has 14 amino acids. Trimming cost V 2 bases and J 3 bases; bases outside gene matches: 4. From germline, CDR1 is LNHDA and CDR2 SQIVND (reference sequence). The CDR3 here is CASSISGQLYEQYF. Here the CDR3 DNA reads TGTGCCAGTAGTATATCGGGACAGCTCTACGAGCAGTACTTC. The full variable domain, with the rest looked up from reference TRBV19 and TRBJ2-7, is DGGITQSPKYLFRKEGQNVTLSCEQNLNHDAMYWYRQDPGQGLRLIYYSQIVNDFQKGDIAEGYSVSREKKESFPLTVTSAQKNPTAFYLCASSISGQLYEQYFGPGTRLTVT.

The V call is TRBV11-2, the J call TRBJ2-7, with D uncertain. Trimming shortened V by 4 bases and J by 3 bases, and 7 bases separated the two germline ends. The CDR3 totals 12 residues. Germline CDR1 SGHAT, CDR2 FQNNGV. The CDR3, as DNA: TGTGCCAGCAGCTCCACTGGCTACGAGCAGTACTTC. It yields the protein CASSSTGYEQYF.

The V gene is TRBV6-6, the J gene TRBJ1-1; no definite D call. CDR3 length: 13 amino acids. The germline V and J ends were trimmed by 7 bases and 1 base, with 10 bases remaining between them. Per the germline V gene, CDR1 is MNHNY and CDR2 is SVGAGI (reference sequence). As DNA, the CDR3 is TGTGCCAGCAACTCGGGTCGGAACACTGAAGCTTTCTTT. This gives the protein CASNSGRNTEAFF.

The chain employs TRBV10-1 and TRBJ2-7, with 12 bases fitting TRBD1. Trimming cost V 5 bases and J 5 bases; bases outside gene matches: 10. The CDR3 extends over 16 amino acids. From germline, CDR1 is WNHNN and CDR2 SYGVQD (reference sequence). The chain's CDR3 is CASSPPPGQGANEQYF. The CDR3 nucleotides are TGCGCCAGCAGTCCACCGCCGGGACAGGGGGCCAACGAGCAGTACTTC.

The V call is TRBV6-1, the J call TRBJ1-6; a possible D gene is TRBD1 (5 bases). Trimming took off 8 bases at V and 2 bases at J, with 10 bases between the two ends. This CDR3 is 14 amino acids long. Germline values: CDR1 MNHNS, CDR2 SASEGT. CDR3 amino acids: CASAAGPYNSPLHF. DNA for the CDR3: TGTGCCAGCGCGGCAGGGCCCTATAATTCACCCCTCCACTTT.

CDR3: CASSHWDSMNTEAFF. The CDR3, as DNA: TGTGCCAGCAGCCATTGGGACAGTATGAACACTGAAGCTTTCTTT. The chain recombines TRBV7-9 with TRBJ1-1; 7 bases line up with TRBD1. There are 15 residues in the CDR3. In germline, CDR1 is SEHNR, CDR2 FQNEAQ (reference sequence). V was clipped by 5 bases and J by 0 bases; unmatched bases: 6.

The chain couples TRBV28 to TRBJ2-7, with D tentatively TRBD2 (5 bases). The CDR3 loop spans 16 amino acids. V lost 2 bases and J lost 1, with 15 bases in between. Germline-derived CDR1 and CDR2 are MDHEN and SYDVKM. The CDR3 sequence is CASSLSGGLASYEQYF. The CDR3 DNA follows: TGTGCCAGCAGTTTAAGCGGCGGGCTTGCATCCTACGAGCAGTACTTC.

The chain is built from TRBV7-9 and TRBJ2-6; TRBD1 might be the D (6 bases). This CDR3 region has 18 residues. CDR1 is SEHNR and CDR2 is FQNEAQ in the germline V gene (reference sequence). V lost 5 bases, J lost 0 bases, and 17 bases lay in between. The CDR3 bases are TGTGCCAGCAGCCCGCACCAGGGGTTAGGCTCTGGGGCCAACGTCCTGACTTTC. As protein: CASSPHQGLGSGANVLTF.

J is TRBJ2-3 and V is TRBV7-9, with D tentatively TRBD2 (6 bases). The V and J ends lost 5 bases and 6 bases respectively, with 21 bases between them. Per germline, CDR1 SEHNR and CDR2 FQNEAQ (reference sequence). CDR3 length: 16 residues. The CDR3 spells CASSPGGPQTADTQYF. The CDR3 nucleotides are TGTGCCAGCAGCCCCGGGGGACCCCAAACGGCGGATACGCAGTATTTT.

V usage is TRBV5-1 and J usage is TRBJ2-3, with 12 bases aligning to TRBD1. Trimming removed 10 bases from V and 2 bases from J; junction bases left unmatched: 14. This CDR3 is 17 amino acids long. Germline V CDR1 and CDR2: SGHRS, YFSETQ. CDR3 loop: CACGTGGAIDPTDTQYF. Written as DNA, the CDR3 is TGCGCCTGCGGGACAGGGGGCGCCATTGACCCCACAGATACGCAGTATTTT. Full variable domain (rest looked up from reference TRBV5-1 and TRBJ2-3): KAGVTQTPRYLIKTRGQQVTLSCSPISGHRSVSWYQQTPGQGLQFLFEYFSETQRNKGNFPGRFSGRQFSNSRSEMNVSTLELGDSALYLCACGTGGAIDPTDTQYFGPGTRLTVL.

This clone was seen only once. V usage is TRBV29-1 and J usage is TRBJ2-5; a weak D match, TRBD1 (5 bases). The CDR3 length is 13 residues. The germline V and J ends were trimmed by 6 bases and 1 base, with 12 bases remaining between them. Germline values: CDR1 SQVTM, CDR2 ANQGSEA. The CDR3 is CSVPAGIQETQYF. The CDR3 DNA follows: TGCAGCGTCCCCGCAGGGATCCAAGAGACCCAGTACTTC.

The CDR3 DNA reads TGTGCCAGCTCACCCAAAGGGACAGGGTCGTACAATGAGCAGTTCTTC. Its translation: CASSPKGTGSYNEQFF. The gene calls are TRBV18 and TRBJ2-1; 9 bases fit TRBD1. CDR1 and CDR2 from the germline V gene are KGHSH and LQKENI. This CDR3 region has 16 residues. J lost 4 bases, V lost 3 bases, and 7 bases had no gene match.

The chain couples TRBV18 to TRBJ2-1; D may be TRBD2 (6 bases). This CDR3 contains 17 residues. Germline CDR1 is KGHSH and CDR2 is LQKENI. Trimming shortened V by 1 base and J by 0 bases, and 13 bases separated the two germline ends. CDR3 nucleotides: TGTGCCAGCTCACCACTCGGCGGGAAGAGCTCCTACAATGAGCAGTTCTTC. It is translated as CASSPLGGKSSYNEQFF. Full variable domain (outside the CDR3, taken from reference TRBV18 and TRBJ2-1): NAGVMQNPRHLVRRRGQEARLRCSPMKGHSHVYWYRQLPEEGLKFMVYLQKENIIDESGMPKERFSAEFPKEGPSILRIQQVVRGDSAAYFCASSPLGGKSSYNEQFFGPGTRLTVL.

The J gene is TRBJ2-7, the V gene TRBV4-2, with 7 bases lining up with TRBD2. Looked up from germline, CDR1 is LGHNA and CDR2 is YNFKEQ. The trim removed 1 base at V and 2 bases at J, leaving 20 bases unmatched. The CDR3 runs to 20 residues. CDR3 coding DNA: TGTGCCAGCAGCCAAGCAGTCGAGTCAGGCGCGGGAGTTCAAGCCTACGAGCAGTACTTC. Protein product: CASSQAVESGAGVQAYEQYF.

The chain joins TRBV10-3 to TRBJ2-2; D unclear. This CDR3 region has 12 residues. The germline V gene encodes CDR1 ENHRY and CDR2 SYGVKD. The V end was cut by 5 bases, the J end by 6 bases, with 7 bases between. In DNA, the CDR3 is TGTGCCATCAGTCCCTCGGCCGGGGAGCTGTTTTTT. It codes for CAISPSAGELFF.

This clone was observed a few times. This chain connects TRBV29-1 to TRBJ1-1; a possible D gene is TRBD1 (5 bases). In germline, CDR1 is SQVTM, CDR2 ANQGSEA. The CDR3 length is 13 residues. Trimming shortened V by 4 bases and J by 1 base, and 10 bases separated the two germline ends. Written as DNA, the CDR3 is TGCAGCGTTGCGTGGGGGGAGAACACTGAAGCTTTCTTT. Its translation: CSVAWGENTEAFF.

This rearrangement joins TRBV20-1 to TRBJ1-1; D gene ambiguous. The CDR3 runs to 11 residues. Germline CDR1 and CDR2: DFQATT and SNEGSKA (reference sequence). Trimming took 6 bases from V and 11 from J, leaving 16 bases between them. In nucleotides, the CDR3 is TGCAGTGCCATAGAGAGTGTCGAGGCTTTCTTT. As protein: CSAIESVEAFF.

The chain recombines TRBV28 with TRBJ1-2, with D unclear. Germline CDR1 reads MDHEN; CDR2 reads SYDVKM. Trimming took off 7 bases at V and 5 bases at J, with 14 bases between the two ends. The CDR3 has 13 residues. The CDR3 loop reads CASTRDILYGYTF. The DNA for the CDR3 is TGTGCCAGCACCCGCGACATCCTATATGGCTACACCTTC.

This sequence joins TRBV5-8 and TRBJ1-2; tentatively, D is TRBD1 (6 bases). The length of the CDR3 is 14 residues. Germline CDR1 and CDR2: SGHTS and YDEGEE. V lost 3 bases and J lost 8, with 17 bases in between. The CDR3 coding sequence is TGTGCCAGCAGCTCCACCGGGCAGGGGAACGGCTACACCTTC. Translation gives CASSSTGQGNGYTF.

The chain links TRBV7-9 to TRBJ2-1, with 9 bases lining up with TRBD1. From germline, CDR1 is SEHNR and CDR2 FQNEAQ (reference sequence). CDR3 length: 15 residues. With V trimmed by 5 bases and J by 3 bases, 5 bases remained unmatched. The CDR3, as DNA: TGTGCCAGCAGCGATGGGACAGGGCGCTACAATGAGCAGTTCTTC. Protein sequence: CASSDGTGRYNEQFF.

This clone was counted once. This chain connects TRBV4-1 to TRBJ1-4, with a tentative D call TRBD1 (6 bases). This CDR3 has 15 amino acids. Germline-derived CDR1 and CDR2 are MGHRA and YSYEKL. Deletions cut 2 bases from V and 7 bases from J, with 14 bases between. CDR3 nucleotide sequence: TGCGCCAGCAGCCAATTGGGGGGGCTTGGTGAAAAACTGTTTTTT. This codes for CASSQLGGLGEKLFF.

A few counts support this clone. The rearrangement uses TRBV5-4 and TRBJ1-2; D not certain. The V end was cut by 0 bases, the J end by 5 bases, with 8 bases between. This CDR3 is built from 13 residues. Germline loops: CDR1 SGHNT, CDR2 YYREEE (reference sequence). CDR3 sequence: CASSLGAQYGYTF. The CDR3 nucleotides are TGTGCCAGCAGCTTGGGGGCCCAGTATGGCTACACCTTC.

V is TRBV29-1 and J is TRBJ2-7; D is possibly TRBD1 (5 bases). The germline CDR1 and CDR2 sequences are SQVTM and ANQGSEA. The CDR3 runs to 15 residues. V lost 4 bases and J 0 bases, leaving 16 bases between the germline ends. The CDR3 region is CSVAPNIDSSYEQYF. CDR3 DNA: TGCAGCGTTGCCCCTAACATAGACAGCTCCTACGAGCAGTACTTC.

Turning to this clone: The same CDR3 can be traced to other DNA sequences in this sample. The chain carries TRBV5-1 and TRBJ1-4; 12 bases map to TRBD1. The V segment lost 4 bases and the J segment 7 bases; nucleotides outside the gene matches: 8. Germline CDR1 SGHRS, CDR2 YFSETQ. CDR3 size: 16 residues. CDR3 DNA sequence: TGCGCCAGCAGCGCTGGGGACAGGGGGCGCGGTGAAAAACTGTTTTTT. Translated: CASSAGDRGRGEKLFF.

The CDR3 nucleotides are TGTGCCAGCAGTGACGGGGGTGGAAGCACAGATACGCAGTATTTT. This sequence encodes CASSDGGGSTDTQYF. The genes are TRBV6-1 and TRBJ2-3; D is perhaps TRBD2 (6 bases). V was shortened by 3 bases and J by 0 bases, with 10 bases between the two germline ends. Germline V gene sequence: CDR1 MNHNS, CDR2 SASEGT. This CDR3 has 15 residues.